The 15 T cell receptor beta chains presented below share a single source sample, sequenced in a study of Graves' ophthalmopathy and Graves' hyperthyroidism. The study amplified TCR beta CDR3 regions using RNA transcripts. After a first-round RT-PCR with HTBI primers, a second-round multiplex PCR was run. TCRdb re-called the multiplex PCR reads with MiXCR, one entry per CDR3 protein. The sample lists about 740,000 distinct CDR3 sequences; 35% to 50% were seen once. The specimen sequenced was peripheral blood. These receptors all come from an adult man with Graves' ophthalmopathy.

The sample holds a few counts of this clonotype. The CDR3 nucleotides are TGTGCCAGCAGCTATTCACATGCGAACACCGGGGAGCTGTTTTTT. It codes for CASSYSHANTGELFF. The chain recombines TRBV7-9 with TRBJ2-2; D is undetermined. V lost 4 bases and J 0 bases, leaving 9 bases between the germline ends. Germline V gene data show CDR1 as SEHNR and CDR2 as FQNEAQ (reference sequence). This CDR3 is built from 15 residues. The variable domain in full, with the rest retrieved from reference TRBV7-9 and TRBJ2-2, is DTGVSQNPRHKITKRGQNVTFRCDPISEHNRLYWYRQTLGQGPEFLTYFQNEAQLEKSRLLSDRFSAERPKGSFSTLEIQRTEQGDSAMYLCASSYSHANTGELFFGEGSRLTVL.

The table lists this clonotype with many counts. The V gene is TRBV2, the J gene TRBJ1-2; D gene uncertain. Trimming left V 3 bases short and J 4 bases short, with 6 bases between. The CDR3 is 12 amino acids. CDR1 and CDR2 (germline): SNHLY, FYNNEI. The CDR3 sequence is CASSDRTYGYTF. The CDR3 bases are TGTGCCAGCAGTGACAGGACCTATGGCTACACCTTC.

The rearrangement links TRBV24-1 to TRBJ1-1; the match to TRBD1 covers 9 bases. V dropped 4 bases and J dropped 6; count of bases not matched to a gene: 5. CDR3 length equals 14 residues. From germline, CDR1 is KGHDR and CDR2 SFDVKD. CDR3 loop: CATSDPGTGSEAFF. In DNA form, the CDR3 reads TGTGCCACCAGTGACCCAGGGACAGGGTCTGAAGCTTTCTTT.

The J gene is TRBJ1-6, the V gene TRBV10-3; TRBD1 aligns across 7 bases. This CDR3 spans 15 amino acids. Germline assignment: CDR1 ENHRY and CDR2 SYGVKD. V lost 2 bases, J lost 9 bases, and 7 bases stayed unmatched. CDR3 bases: TGTGCCATCAGTGAGGGATACAGGGGTACTTCACCCCTCCACTTT. Its translation is CAISEGYRGTSPLHF.

This chain links TRBV10-3 with TRBJ2-7; the match to TRBD1 covers 12 bases. V gave up 10 bases and J gave up 7 bases; unmatched junction bases: 11. This CDR3 has 14 residues. The germline gives CDR1 ENHRY, CDR2 SYGVKD. CDR3 loop: CASRRDRGPGEQYF. The CDR3 nucleotides read TGTGCCAGCAGACGGGACAGGGGGCCAGGAGAGCAGTACTTC.

Ten or more counts support this clonotype. V usage is TRBV7-2 and J usage is TRBJ1-6, with D perhaps matching TRBD1 (5 bases). The germline V gene encodes CDR1 SGHTA and CDR2 FQGNSA. Trimming took off 1 base at V and 5 bases at J, with 9 bases between the two ends. This CDR3 contains 15 residues. CDR3 amino acids: CASSLVETDNSPLHF. The DNA of the CDR3 is TGTGCCAGCAGCTTAGTGGAGACAGATAATTCACCCCTCCACTTT. The variable domain in full, with the rest retrieved from reference TRBV7-2 and TRBJ1-6, is GAGVSQSPSNKVTEKGKDVELRCDPISGHTALYWYRQSLGQGLEFLIYFQGNSAPDKSGLPSDRFSAERTGGSVSTLTIQRTQQEDSAVYLCASSLVETDNSPLHFGNGTRLTVT.

This clonotype was counted a few times. This chain uses TRBV20-1 with TRBJ1-1; D call uncertain. The germline gives CDR1 DFQATT, CDR2 SNEGSKA (reference sequence). This CDR3 has 11 amino acids. With 7 bases removed from V and 7 bases from J, the gap between germline ends came to 13 bases. The CDR3 here is CSGPLGFEAFF. The CDR3 DNA reads TGCAGTGGACCGCTGGGCTTTGAAGCTTTCTTT.

For the CDR3, the DNA is TGTGCCAGCAGTGATAGTGCCGGGACAGGTTCGGAGACCCAGTACTTC. Amino acids: CASSDSAGTGSETQYF. This chain connects TRBV25-1 to TRBJ2-5, with 8 bases aligning to TRBD1. Germline V gene data show CDR1 as MGHDK and CDR2 as SYGVNS. The CDR3 sequence is 16 residues long. After removal of 3 bases from V and 5 bases from J, the junction contained 11 bases not matched to a gene.

The chain has TRBV7-2 and TRBJ2-7; 13 bases align to TRBD2. J was trimmed by 7 bases and V by 5 bases; bases with no gene match: 11. CDR3 length: 16 amino acids. Germline-derived CDR1 and CDR2 are SGHTA and FQGNSA. In DNA, the CDR3 is TGTGCCAGCAGCCGGGGTGGGGGACTAGCGGGACGTGAGCAGTACTTC. Its protein product is CASSRGGGLAGREQYF.

This clonotype was counted many times. The chain couples TRBV5-1 to TRBJ2-7, with D possibly being TRBD1 or TRBD2 (5 bases each). Germline CDR1 is SGHRS and CDR2 is YFSETQ. The V gene lost 0 bases and the J gene lost 3 bases, with 16 bases spanning the gap. The length of the CDR3 is 16 residues. The CDR3 loop reads CASSLGRTGTYYEQYF. CDR3 bases: TGCGCCAGCAGCTTGGGCCGAACGGGGACCTACTACGAGCAGTACTTC. Complete variable domain (other parts from reference TRBV5-1 and TRBJ2-7): KAGVTQTPRYLIKTRGQQVTLSCSPISGHRSVSWYQQTPGQGLQFLFEYFSETQRNKGNFPGRFSGRQFSNSRSEMNVSTLELGDSALYLCASSLGRTGTYYEQYFGPGTRLTVT.

In this sample, this clonotype turned up many times. The chain joins TRBV10-3 to TRBJ1-1; the match to TRBD1 covers 7 bases. This CDR3 is 15 amino acids long. CDR1 ENHRY and CDR2 SYGVKD come from the germline V gene. J was trimmed by 5 bases and V by 3 bases; bases with no gene match: 9. As DNA, the CDR3 is TGTGCCATCAGTGAATACGGACAGGATGGGACTGAAGCTTTCTTT. This sequence encodes CAISEYGQDGTEAFF.

The chain joins TRBV10-3 to TRBJ1-2; D is perhaps TRBD1 (6 bases). CDR1 is ENHRY and CDR2 is SYGVKD in the germline V gene. Between the trimmed V and J ends, which lost 5 bases and 4 bases, there was a span of 23 bases. This CDR3 comprises 17 residues. CDR3 sequence (DNA): TGTGCCATCAGTCTTGCAGGGGACCGTACCAAATTCTATGGCTACACCTTC. This sequence encodes CAISLAGDRTKFYGYTF.

In its sample, this clonotype was seen a few times. The gene calls are TRBV7-2 and TRBJ2-7, with TRBD2 identical over 9 bases. Germline CDR1 and CDR2: SGHTA and FQGNSA. The V segment lost 2 bases and the J segment 7 bases; nucleotides outside the gene matches: 6. This CDR3 is 14 amino acids long. CDR3 loop: CASSLKAGGHEQYF. The CDR3 DNA follows: TGTGCCAGCAGCTTAAAAGCGGGAGGACATGAGCAGTACTTC.

In this sample, this clonotype turned up many times. The junction differs from germline at one of its ends, possibly a read error. The chain combines TRBV7-9 with TRBJ2-7; D possibly corresponds to TRBD2 (5 bases). Germline CDR1 is SEHNR and CDR2 is FQNEAQ (reference sequence). CDR3 size: 14 residues. CDR3 in DNA: TGTGCTAGCAGCTTAGCGTCAGGAACCTACGAGCAGTACTTC. It codes for CASSLASGTYEQYF.

This clonotype showed up just a few times. The chain joins TRBV9 to TRBJ2-7; D gene uncertain. In germline, CDR1 is SGDLS, CDR2 YYNGEE. The CDR3 has 16 amino acids. Trimming took 3 bases from V and 3 from J, leaving 19 bases between them. This CDR3 is CASSESIGFGDYEQYF. The CDR3 DNA follows: TGTGCCAGCAGCGAGAGCATAGGATTTGGGGACTACGAGCAGTACTTC.